The 13 T cell receptor beta chains presented below share a single source sample, sequenced in a study of follicular helper T cells after annual influenza vaccination. Time point noted: 2014-2015 season, pre-vaccination. Only in-frame clones appear in the TCRdb table, and some are missing; sequencing was by immunoSEQ multiplex PCR. In the table there are more than 2,500 clones, more than 60% of which are singletons. Sequencing was performed on CXCR5+ CD38- circulating T follicular helper cells from blood, taken on the day of influenza vaccination. As to subset: circulating Tfh, non-naive CD4+CXCR5+PD-1+ (ICOS+CD38+ or ICOS-CD38-). Receptor source: an adult who received the influenza vaccine.

The chain combines TRBV15 with TRBJ2-7; 10 bases are a match to TRBD1. The CDR3 has 16 residues. The germline V gene has CDR1 LNHNV and CDR2 YYDKDF (reference sequence). Trimming removed 2 bases from V and 1 base from J; junction bases left unmatched: 5. The CDR3 DNA follows: TGTGCCACCAGCAGACAAAGACAGGGGGCTTCCTACGAGCAGTACTTC. This codes for CATSRQRQGASYEQYF.

The chain recombines TRBV18 with TRBJ2-4; D gene unclear. Trimming stripped 3 bases from V and 5 bases from J, with 2 bases between. CDR1 is KGHSH and CDR2 is LQKENI in the germline V gene. The length of the CDR3 is 11 residues. The CDR3, as DNA: TGTGCCAGCTCACCGGAAAACATTCAGTACTTC. As protein: CASSPENIQYF.

This chain links TRBV19 with TRBJ1-3; maybe TRBD1 (6 bases). Germline lookup yields CDR1 LNHDA and CDR2 SQIVND (reference sequence). The V end lost 6 bases, the J end lost 4 bases, and 28 bases lay between the germline ends. The CDR3 covers 19 residues. CDR3 nucleotides: TGTGCCAGTAGCCAGGGCAGGGGCCGAAGGGGCCCGGACGGAAACACCATATATTTT. Its translation is CASSQGRGRRGPDGNTIYF.

V gene TRBV27 combines with J gene TRBJ2-5; D unresolved. Per germline, CDR1 MNHEY and CDR2 SMNVEV (reference sequence). This CDR3 is built from 14 residues. Trimming took 2 bases from V and 0 from J, leaving 7 bases between them. CDR3 sequence (DNA): TGTGCCAGCAGTTTAGGCTGGGACCAAGAGACCCAGTACTTC. Translation gives CASSLGWDQETQYF.

The rearrangement links TRBV19 to TRBJ1-2; 8 bases line up with TRBD1. This CDR3 contains 10 residues. J lost 7 bases, V lost 8 bases, and 0 bases had no gene match. CDR1 is LNHDA and CDR2 is SQIVND in the germline V gene (reference sequence). CDR3 coding DNA: TGTGCCAGTGGACAGGGTGGCTACACCTTC. This codes for CASGQGGYTF.

The chain carries TRBV18 and TRBJ1-2; D might be TRBD1 (5 bases). CDR3 length equals 15 residues. With 3 bases removed from V and 5 bases from J, the gap between germline ends came to 16 bases. Germline values: CDR1 KGHSH, CDR2 LQKENI. The CDR3 bases are TGTGCCAGCTCACCCACGACAGACTTTGGATATGGCTACACCTTC. Translation: CASSPTTDFGYGYTF.

The J gene is TRBJ1-2, the V gene TRBV6-5; D possibly corresponds to TRBD1 (5 bases). This CDR3 has 16 residues. V lost 0 bases and J 5 bases, leaving 16 bases between the germline ends. Looked up from germline, CDR1 is MNHEY and CDR2 is SVGAGI. CDR3 region: CASSYSAEIGVYGYTF. The CDR3 DNA reads as TGTGCCAGCAGTTACTCCGCGGAAATAGGGGTTTATGGCTACACCTTC.

This clone came up a few times. The chain links TRBV18 to TRBJ1-2; no definite D call. The V and J ends lost 6 bases and 4 bases respectively, with 12 bases between them. The CDR3 is 13 amino acids. The germline CDR1 and CDR2 sequences are KGHSH and LQKENI. The CDR3 spells CASSATAIYGYTF. The DNA of the CDR3 is TGTGCCAGCTCCGCCACAGCCATCTATGGCTACACCTTC.

This chain connects TRBV2 to TRBJ1-3; D gene ambiguous. The CDR3 runs to 16 residues. Germline-derived CDR1 and CDR2 are SNHLY and FYNNEI. Trimming stripped 7 bases from V and 0 bases from J, with 16 bases between. This chain's CDR3 is CASIADLMSSGNTIYF. CDR3 nucleotides: TGTGCCAGCATCGCGGATCTTATGAGCTCTGGAAACACCATATATTTT.

This chain uses TRBV7-3 with TRBJ1-1, with D unclear. The CDR3 extends over 14 amino acids. Trimming removed 5 bases at V and 1 base at J, with 11 bases between. Germline V lookup: CDR1 SGHTA, CDR2 FQGTGA. In nucleotides, the CDR3 is TGTGCCAGCAGCCTACAATTGGCGAACACTGAAGCTTTCTTT. Amino acid sequence: CASSLQLANTEAFF.

This clone was counted between two and nine times. This chain uses TRBV27 with TRBJ1-2, with 8 bases lining up with TRBD1. The CDR3 contains 14 residues. Per germline, CDR1 MNHEY and CDR2 SMNVEV (reference sequence). The V segment lost 5 bases and the J segment 8 bases; nucleotides outside the gene matches: 10. CDR3 residues: CASSPYQGAQGYTF. The CDR3 DNA reads TGTGCCAGCAGTCCGTATCAGGGGGCGCAAGGCTACACCTTC.

The chain uses TRBV12-5 and TRBJ2-1; 10 nucleotides line up with TRBD2. Germline assignment: CDR1 LGHNT and CDR2 FRNRAP. V lost 7 bases to trimming and J lost 0 bases; unmatched junction nucleotides: 3. The CDR3 is 15 amino acids. The CDR3 loop is CASAGTSDSYNEQFF. CDR3 coding DNA: TGTGCTAGTGCCGGGACTAGCGACTCCTACAATGAGCAGTTCTTC.

This clone has only a few counts. The chain uses TRBV5-1 and TRBJ2-7; D might be TRBD1 (5 bases). V dropped 4 bases and J dropped 7 bases, with 21 bases sitting between them. This CDR3 is built from 15 residues. Germline CDR1 and CDR2: SGHRS and YFSETQ. The CDR3 coding sequence is TGCGCCAGCAGCGAAGGTGTCTGGGAATCAGGGGAGCAGTACTTC. It yields the protein CASSEGVWESGEQYF.